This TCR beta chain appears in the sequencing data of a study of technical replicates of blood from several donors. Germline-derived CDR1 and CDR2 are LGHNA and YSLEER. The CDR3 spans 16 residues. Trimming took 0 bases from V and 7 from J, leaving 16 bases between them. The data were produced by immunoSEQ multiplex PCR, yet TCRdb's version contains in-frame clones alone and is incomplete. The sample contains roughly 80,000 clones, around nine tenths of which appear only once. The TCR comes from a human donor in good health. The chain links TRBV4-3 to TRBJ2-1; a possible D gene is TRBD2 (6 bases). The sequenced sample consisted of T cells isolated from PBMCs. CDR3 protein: CASSQDLGGVYNEQFF. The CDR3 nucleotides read TGCGCCAGCAGCCAAGATCTCGGGGGAGTCTATAATGAGCAGTTCTTC.